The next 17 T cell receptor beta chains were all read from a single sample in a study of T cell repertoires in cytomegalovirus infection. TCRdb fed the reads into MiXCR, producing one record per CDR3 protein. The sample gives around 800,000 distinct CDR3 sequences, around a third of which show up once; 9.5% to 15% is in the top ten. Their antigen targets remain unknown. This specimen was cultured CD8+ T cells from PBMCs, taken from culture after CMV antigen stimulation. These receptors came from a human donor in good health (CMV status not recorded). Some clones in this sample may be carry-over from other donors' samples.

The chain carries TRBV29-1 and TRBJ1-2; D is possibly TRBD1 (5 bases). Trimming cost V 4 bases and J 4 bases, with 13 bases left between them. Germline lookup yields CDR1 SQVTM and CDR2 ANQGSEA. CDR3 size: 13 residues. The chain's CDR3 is CSVVAGTLYGYTF. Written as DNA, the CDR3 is TGCAGCGTTGTGGCAGGGACCCTCTATGGCTACACCTTC.

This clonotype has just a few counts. The CDR3 reads CASSLGSREAFF. The CDR3 region has the DNA TGTGCCAGCAGTTTGGGTAGTCGGGAAGCTTTCTTT. This chain joins TRBV12-3 or TRBV12-4 and TRBJ1-1; D not certain. V shed 3 bases and J shed 8 bases, with 10 bases lying between them. The CDR3 length is 12 residues.

The CDR3: CASSLIVSPYEQYF. Here the CDR3 DNA reads TGTGCCAGCAGTTTAATCGTCTCACCGTACGAGCAGTACTTC. The gene calls are TRBV27 and TRBJ2-7; D call uncertain. CDR3 length equals 14 residues. Trimming took 2 bases from V and 4 from J, leaving 12 bases between them. Germline-derived CDR1 and CDR2 are MNHEY and SMNVEV (reference sequence).

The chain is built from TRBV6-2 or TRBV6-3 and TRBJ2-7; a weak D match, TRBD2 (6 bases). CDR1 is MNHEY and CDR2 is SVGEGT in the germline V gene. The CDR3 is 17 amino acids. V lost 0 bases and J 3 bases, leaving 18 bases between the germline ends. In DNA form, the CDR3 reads TGTGCCAGCAGTTACTCGATCTCAGGAGGGAGACTCTACGAGCAGTACGTC. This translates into CASSYSISGGRLYEQYV.

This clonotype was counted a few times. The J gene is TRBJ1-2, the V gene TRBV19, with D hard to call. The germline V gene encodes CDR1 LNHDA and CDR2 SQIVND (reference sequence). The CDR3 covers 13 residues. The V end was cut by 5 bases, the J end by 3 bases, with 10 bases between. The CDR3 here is CASSADDYYGYTF. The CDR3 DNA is TGTGCCAGTAGTGCAGACGACTACTATGGCTACACCTTC.

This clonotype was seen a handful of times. The CDR3 loop is CASSPGLADTQYF. The CDR3 bases are TGTGCCAGCAGTCCTGGACTAGCAGATACGCAGTATTTT. The chain combines TRBV27 with TRBJ2-3, with 7 bases identical to TRBD2. V lost 5 bases and J lost 4; bases outside the gene matches: 3. CDR3 size: 13 residues. CDR1 is MNHEY, CDR2 SMNVEV, per germline (reference sequence).

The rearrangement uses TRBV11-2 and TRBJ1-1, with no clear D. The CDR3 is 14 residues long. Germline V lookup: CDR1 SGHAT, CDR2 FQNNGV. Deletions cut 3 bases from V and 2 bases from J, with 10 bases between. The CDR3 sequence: CASSFLRTNTEAFF. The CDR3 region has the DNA TGTGCCAGCAGCTTTTTACGGACCAACACTGAAGCTTTCTTT.

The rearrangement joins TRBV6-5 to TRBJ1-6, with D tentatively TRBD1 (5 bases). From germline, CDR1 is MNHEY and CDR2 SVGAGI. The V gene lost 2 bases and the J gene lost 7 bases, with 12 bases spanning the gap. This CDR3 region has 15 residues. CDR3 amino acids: CASSYRVGANSPLHF. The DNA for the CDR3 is TGTGCCAGCAGTTACCGGGTAGGGGCCAATTCACCCCTCCACTTT.

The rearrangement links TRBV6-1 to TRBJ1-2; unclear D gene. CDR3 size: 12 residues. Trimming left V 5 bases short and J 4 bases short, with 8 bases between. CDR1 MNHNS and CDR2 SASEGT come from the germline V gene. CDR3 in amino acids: CASSYGVYGYTF. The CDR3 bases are TGTGCCAGCAGTTATGGAGTCTATGGCTACACCTTC.

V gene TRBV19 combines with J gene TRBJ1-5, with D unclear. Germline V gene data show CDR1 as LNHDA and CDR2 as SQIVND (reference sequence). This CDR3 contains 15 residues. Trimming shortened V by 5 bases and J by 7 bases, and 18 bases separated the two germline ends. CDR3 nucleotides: TGTGCCAGTAGTTTACTCCGCGAATTTCAACAGCCCCAGCATTTT. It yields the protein CASSLLREFQQPQHF.

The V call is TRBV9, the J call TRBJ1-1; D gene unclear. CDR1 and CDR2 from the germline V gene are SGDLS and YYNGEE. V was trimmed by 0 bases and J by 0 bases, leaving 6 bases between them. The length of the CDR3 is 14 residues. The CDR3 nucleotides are TGTGCCAGCAGCGTAGATTCTGTGAACACTGAAGCTTTCTTT. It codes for CASSVDSVNTEAFF.

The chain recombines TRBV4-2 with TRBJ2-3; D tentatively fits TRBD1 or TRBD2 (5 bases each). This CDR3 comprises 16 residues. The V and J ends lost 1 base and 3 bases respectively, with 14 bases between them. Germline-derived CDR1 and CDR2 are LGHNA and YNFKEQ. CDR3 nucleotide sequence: TGTGCCAGCAGCCAAGGGACTCCTACAGGAACAGATACGCAGTATTTT. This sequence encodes CASSQGTPTGTDTQYF.

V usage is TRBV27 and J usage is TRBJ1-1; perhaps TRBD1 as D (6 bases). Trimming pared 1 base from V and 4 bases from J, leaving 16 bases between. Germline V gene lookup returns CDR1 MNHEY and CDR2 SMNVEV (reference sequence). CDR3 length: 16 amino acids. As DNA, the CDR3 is TGTGCCAGCAGTTTATACCCGCCTAGGGGGAGCACTGAAGCTTTCTTT. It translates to CASSLYPPRGSTEAFF.

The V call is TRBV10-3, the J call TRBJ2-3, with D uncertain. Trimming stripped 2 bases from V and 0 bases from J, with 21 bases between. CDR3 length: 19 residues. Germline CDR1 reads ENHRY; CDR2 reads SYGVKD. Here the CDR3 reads CAISEIVVTAVASTDTQYF. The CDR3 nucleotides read TGTGCCATCAGTGAGATAGTCGTAACGGCGGTTGCTAGCACAGATACGCAGTATTTT.

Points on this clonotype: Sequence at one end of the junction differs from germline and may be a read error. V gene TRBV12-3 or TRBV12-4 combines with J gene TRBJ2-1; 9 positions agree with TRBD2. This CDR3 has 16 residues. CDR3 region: CASSPMGLAGYNGQFF. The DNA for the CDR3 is TGTGCCAGCAGCCCTATGGGGCTAGCGGGGTACAATGGGCAGTTCTTC.

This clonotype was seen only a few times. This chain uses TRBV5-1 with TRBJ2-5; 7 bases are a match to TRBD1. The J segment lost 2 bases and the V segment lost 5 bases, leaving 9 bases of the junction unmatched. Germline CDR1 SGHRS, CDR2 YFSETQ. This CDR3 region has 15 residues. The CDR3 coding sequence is TGCGCCAGCAGAACTTTTCCGGGACAGCAAGAGACCCAGTACTTC. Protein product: CASRTFPGQQETQYF. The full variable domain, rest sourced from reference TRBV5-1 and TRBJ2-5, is KAGVTQTPRYLIKTRGQQVTLSCSPISGHRSVSWYQQTPGQGLQFLFEYFSETQRNKGNFPGRFSGRQFSNSRSEMNVSTLELGDSALYLCASRTFPGQQETQYFGPGTRLLVL.

CDR3: CASIPPAGPPWEQYF. The CDR3 coding sequence is TGTGCCAGCATCCCTCCAGCGGGCCCCCCGTGGGAGCAGTACTTC. The chain uses TRBV12-3 or TRBV12-4 and TRBJ2-7; D is possibly TRBD2 (6 bases). V was pared by 7 bases and J by 7 bases, with 23 bases between. This CDR3 contains 15 residues.